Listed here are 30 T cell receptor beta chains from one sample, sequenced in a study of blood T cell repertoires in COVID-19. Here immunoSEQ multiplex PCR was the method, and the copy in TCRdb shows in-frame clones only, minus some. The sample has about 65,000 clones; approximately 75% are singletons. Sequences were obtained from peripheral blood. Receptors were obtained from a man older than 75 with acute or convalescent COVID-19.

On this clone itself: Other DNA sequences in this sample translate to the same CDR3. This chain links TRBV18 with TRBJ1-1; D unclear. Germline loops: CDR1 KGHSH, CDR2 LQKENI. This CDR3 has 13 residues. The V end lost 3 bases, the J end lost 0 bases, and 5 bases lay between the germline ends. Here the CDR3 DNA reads TGTGCCAGCTCACCCCCGGTGAACACTGAAGCTTTCTTT. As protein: CASSPPVNTEAFF.

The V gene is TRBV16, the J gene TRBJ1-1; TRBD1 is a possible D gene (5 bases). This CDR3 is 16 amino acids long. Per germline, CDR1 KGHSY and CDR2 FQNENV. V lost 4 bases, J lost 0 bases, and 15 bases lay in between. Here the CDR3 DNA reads TGTGCCAGCAGCCCGTCAGGGTTAGCTATGAACACTGAAGCTTTCTTT. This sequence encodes CASSPSGLAMNTEAFF.

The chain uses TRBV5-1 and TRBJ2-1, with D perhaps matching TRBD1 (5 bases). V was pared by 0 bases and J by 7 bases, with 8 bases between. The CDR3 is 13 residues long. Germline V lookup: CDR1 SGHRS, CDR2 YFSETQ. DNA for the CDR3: TGCGCCAGCAGCTTGGGACAGAGGAATGAGCAGTTCTTC. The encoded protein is CASSLGQRNEQFF.

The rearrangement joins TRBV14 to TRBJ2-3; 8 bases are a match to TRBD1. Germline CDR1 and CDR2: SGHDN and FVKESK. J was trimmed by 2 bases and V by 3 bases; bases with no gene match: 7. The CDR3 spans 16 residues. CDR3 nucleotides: TGTGCCAGCAGCCATGCTGGGACAGGAGCCACAGATACGCAGTATTTT. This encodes CASSHAGTGATDTQYF.

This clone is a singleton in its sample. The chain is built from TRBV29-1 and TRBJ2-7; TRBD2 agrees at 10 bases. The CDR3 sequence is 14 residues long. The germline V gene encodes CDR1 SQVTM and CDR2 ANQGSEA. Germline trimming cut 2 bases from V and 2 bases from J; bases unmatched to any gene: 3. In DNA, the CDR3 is TGCAGCGTTGAATCTAGCGGGGGAGCCTACGAGCAGTACTTC. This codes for CSVESSGGAYEQYF.

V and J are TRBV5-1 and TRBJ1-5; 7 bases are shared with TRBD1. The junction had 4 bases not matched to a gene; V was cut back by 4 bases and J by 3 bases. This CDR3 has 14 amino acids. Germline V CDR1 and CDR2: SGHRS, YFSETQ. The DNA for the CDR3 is TGCGCCAGCAGCCCGGGACAGATCAATCAGCCCCAGCATTTT. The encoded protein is CASSPGQINQPQHF. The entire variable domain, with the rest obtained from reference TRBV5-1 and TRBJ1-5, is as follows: KAGVTQTPRYLIKTRGQQVTLSCSPISGHRSVSWYQQTPGQGLQFLFEYFSETQRNKGNFPGRFSGRQFSNSRSEMNVSTLELGDSALYLCASSPGQINQPQHFGDGTRLSIL.

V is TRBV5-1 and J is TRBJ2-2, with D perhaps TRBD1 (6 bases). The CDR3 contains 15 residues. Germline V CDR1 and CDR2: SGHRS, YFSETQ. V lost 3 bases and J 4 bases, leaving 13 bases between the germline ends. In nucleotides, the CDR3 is TGCGCCAGCAGCTCGACAGGACCCGGCACCGGGGAGCTGTTTTTT. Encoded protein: CASSSTGPGTGELFF. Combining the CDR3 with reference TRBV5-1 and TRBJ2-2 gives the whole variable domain KAGVTQTPRYLIKTRGQQVTLSCSPISGHRSVSWYQQTPGQGLQFLFEYFSETQRNKGNFPGRFSGRQFSNSRSEMNVSTLELGDSALYLCASSSTGPGTGELFFGEGSRLTVL.

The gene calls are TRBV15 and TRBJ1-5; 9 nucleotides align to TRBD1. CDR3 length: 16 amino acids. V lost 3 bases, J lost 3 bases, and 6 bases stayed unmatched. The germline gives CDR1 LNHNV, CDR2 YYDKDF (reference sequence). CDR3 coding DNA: TGTGCCACCAGCAGGCAGGGACAGGGCGACAATCAGCCCCAGCATTTT. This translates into CATSRQGQGDNQPQHF.

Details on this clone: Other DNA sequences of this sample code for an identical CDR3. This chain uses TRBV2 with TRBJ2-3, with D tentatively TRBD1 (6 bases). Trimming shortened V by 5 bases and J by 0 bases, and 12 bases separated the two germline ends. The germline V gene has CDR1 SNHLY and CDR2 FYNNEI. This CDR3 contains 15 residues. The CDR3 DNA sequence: TGTGCCAGCAGTTGGACAGAACCTAGCACAGATACGCAGTATTTT. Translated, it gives CASSWTEPSTDTQYF.

The chain's CDR3 is CASSPTGGANSPLHF. The CDR3 nucleotides read TGTGCCAGCAGTCCGACAGGGGGTGCCAATTCACCCCTCCACTTT. The chain joins TRBV2 to TRBJ1-6; TRBD1 matches at 9 bases. Germline V gene data show CDR1 as SNHLY and CDR2 as FYNNEI. Trimming removed 5 bases from V and 7 bases from J; junction bases left unmatched: 6. CDR3 length: 15 amino acids.

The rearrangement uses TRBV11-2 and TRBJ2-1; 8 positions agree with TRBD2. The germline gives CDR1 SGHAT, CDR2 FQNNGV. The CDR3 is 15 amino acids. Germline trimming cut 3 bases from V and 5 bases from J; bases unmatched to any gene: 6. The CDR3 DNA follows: TGTGCCAGCAGCTTTTCAGGACTAGCCAACAATGAGCAGTTCTTC. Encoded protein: CASSFSGLANNEQFF.

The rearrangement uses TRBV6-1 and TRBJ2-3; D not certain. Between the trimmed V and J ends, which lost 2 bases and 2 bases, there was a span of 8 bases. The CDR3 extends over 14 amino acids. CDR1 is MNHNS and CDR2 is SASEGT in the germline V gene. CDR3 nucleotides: TGTGCCAGCAGTGAAACAACAGACACAGATACGCAGTATTTT. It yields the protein CASSETTDTDTQYF.

The CDR3 region is CASSGMSGGVVEQYF. The CDR3 DNA sequence: TGTGCCAGCAGTGGGATGAGCGGGGGGGTGGTCGAGCAGTACTTC. The chain is built from TRBV2 and TRBJ2-7, with TRBD2 matching over 10 bases. Trimming at V came to 4 bases and at J to 6 bases, leaving 9 bases not matched to a gene. Germline V gives CDR1 SNHLY, CDR2 FYNNEI. The CDR3 covers 15 residues.

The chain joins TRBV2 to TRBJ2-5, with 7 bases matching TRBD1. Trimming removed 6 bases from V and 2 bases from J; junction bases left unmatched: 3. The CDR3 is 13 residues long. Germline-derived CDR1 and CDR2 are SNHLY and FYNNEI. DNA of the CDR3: TGTGCCAGCAGAGTGGGACAGCAAGAGACCCAGTACTTC. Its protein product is CASRVGQQETQYF.

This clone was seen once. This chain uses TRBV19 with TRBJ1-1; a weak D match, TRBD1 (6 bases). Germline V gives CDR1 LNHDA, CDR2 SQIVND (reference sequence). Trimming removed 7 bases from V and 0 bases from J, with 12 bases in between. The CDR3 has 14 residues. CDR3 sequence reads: CASTRTAVNTEAFF. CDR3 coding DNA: TGTGCCAGTACCCGGACAGCAGTGAACACTGAAGCTTTCTTT.

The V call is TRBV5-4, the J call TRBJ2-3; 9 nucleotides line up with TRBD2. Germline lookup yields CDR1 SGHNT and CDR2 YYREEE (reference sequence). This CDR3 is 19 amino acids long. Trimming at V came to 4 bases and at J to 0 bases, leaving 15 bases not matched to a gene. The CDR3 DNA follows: TGTGCCAGCAGCGCCGCGGGGGGGGTCCGGTTTTCTAGCACAGATACGCAGTATTTT. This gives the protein CASSAAGGVRFSSTDTQYF.

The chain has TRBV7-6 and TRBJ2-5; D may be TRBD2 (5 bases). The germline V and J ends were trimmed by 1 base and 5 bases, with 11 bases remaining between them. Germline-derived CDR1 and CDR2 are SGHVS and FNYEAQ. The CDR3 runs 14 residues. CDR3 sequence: CASSLGTARETQYF. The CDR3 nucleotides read TGTGCCAGCAGCTTAGGGACTGCACGGGAGACCCAGTACTTC.

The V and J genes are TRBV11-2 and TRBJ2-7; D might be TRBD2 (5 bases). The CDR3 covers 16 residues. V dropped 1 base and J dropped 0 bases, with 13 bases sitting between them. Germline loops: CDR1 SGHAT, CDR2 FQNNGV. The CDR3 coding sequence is TGTGCCAGCAGCTTAGGTTTGCCAGCGGCCTCCTACGAGCAGTACTTC. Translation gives CASSLGLPAASYEQYF.

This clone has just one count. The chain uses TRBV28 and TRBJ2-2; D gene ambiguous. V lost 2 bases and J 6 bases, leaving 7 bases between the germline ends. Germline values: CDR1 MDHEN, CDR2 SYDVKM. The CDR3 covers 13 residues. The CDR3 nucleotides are TGTGCCAGCAGTTTACCCCCTCCCGGGGAGCTGTTTTTT. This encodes CASSLPPPGELFF.

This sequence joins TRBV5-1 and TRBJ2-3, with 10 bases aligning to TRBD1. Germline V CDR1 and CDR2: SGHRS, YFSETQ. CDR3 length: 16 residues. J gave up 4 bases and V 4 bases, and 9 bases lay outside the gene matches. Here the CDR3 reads CASSSQTGGASDTQYF. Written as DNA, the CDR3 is TGCGCCAGCAGCAGTCAGACAGGGGGCGCCTCAGATACGCAGTATTTT.

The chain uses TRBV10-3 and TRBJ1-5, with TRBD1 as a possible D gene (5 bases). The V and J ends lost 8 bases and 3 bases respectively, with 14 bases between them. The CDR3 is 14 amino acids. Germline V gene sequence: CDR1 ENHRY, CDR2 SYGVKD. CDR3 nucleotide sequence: TGTGCCATCGGAGTTGGGGGGAACAATCAGCCCCAGCATTTT. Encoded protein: CAIGVGGNNQPQHF.

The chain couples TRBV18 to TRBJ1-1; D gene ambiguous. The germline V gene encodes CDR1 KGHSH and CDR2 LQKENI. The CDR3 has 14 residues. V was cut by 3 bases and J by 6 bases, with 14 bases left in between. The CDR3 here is CASSPDSLGAEAFF. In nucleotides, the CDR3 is TGTGCCAGCTCACCGGATAGCCTCGGGGCTGAAGCTTTCTTT.

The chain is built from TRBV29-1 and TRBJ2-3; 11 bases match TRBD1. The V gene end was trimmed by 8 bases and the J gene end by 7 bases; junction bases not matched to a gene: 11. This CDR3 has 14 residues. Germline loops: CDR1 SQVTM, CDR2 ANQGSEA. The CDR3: CSTDPGQGEYTQYF. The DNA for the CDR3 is TGCAGCACTGACCCGGGACAGGGGGAATATACGCAGTATTTT.

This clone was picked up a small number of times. CDR3 amino acids: CAISSGLADHTDTQYF. CDR3 in DNA: TGTGCCATCAGCTCGGGACTAGCGGATCACACAGATACGCAGTATTTT. The chain recombines TRBV10-3 with TRBJ2-3, with 11 bases lining up with TRBD2. The length of the CDR3 is 16 residues. J lost 2 bases, V lost 6 bases, and 7 bases had no gene match. Germline V gene sequence: CDR1 ENHRY, CDR2 SYGVKD.

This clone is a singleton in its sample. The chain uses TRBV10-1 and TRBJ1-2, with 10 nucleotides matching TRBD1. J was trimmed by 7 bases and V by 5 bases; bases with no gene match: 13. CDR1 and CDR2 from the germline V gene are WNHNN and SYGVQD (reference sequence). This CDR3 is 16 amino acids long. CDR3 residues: CASSKAPGQGEGGYTF. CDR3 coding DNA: TGCGCCAGCAGTAAGGCCCCTGGACAGGGGGAAGGTGGCTACACCTTC.

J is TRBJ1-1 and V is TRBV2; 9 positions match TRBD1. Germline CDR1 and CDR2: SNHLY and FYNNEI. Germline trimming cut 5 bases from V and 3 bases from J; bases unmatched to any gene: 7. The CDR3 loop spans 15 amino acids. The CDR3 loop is CASSLQGAWDTEAFF. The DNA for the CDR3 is TGTGCCAGCAGTCTACAGGGGGCTTGGGACACTGAAGCTTTCTTT.

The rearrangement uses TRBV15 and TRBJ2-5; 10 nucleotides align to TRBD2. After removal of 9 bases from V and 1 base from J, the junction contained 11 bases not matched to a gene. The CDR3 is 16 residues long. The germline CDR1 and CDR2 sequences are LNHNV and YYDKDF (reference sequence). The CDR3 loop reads CATSTDLAGVQETQYF. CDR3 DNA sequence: TGTGCCACGTCAACAGATCTAGCGGGGGTCCAAGAGACCCAGTACTTC.

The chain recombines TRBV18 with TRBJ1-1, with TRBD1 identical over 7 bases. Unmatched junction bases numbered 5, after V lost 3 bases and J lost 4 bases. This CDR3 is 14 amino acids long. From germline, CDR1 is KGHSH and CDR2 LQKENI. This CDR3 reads CASSPTGRGTEAFF. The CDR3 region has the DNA TGTGCCAGCTCACCGACAGGGCGGGGCACTGAAGCTTTCTTT.

In DNA form, the CDR3 reads TGTGCCACCAGCAGAGAACCCAGCAATGAGCAGTTCTTC. Amino acids: CATSREPSNEQFF. The chain uses TRBV15 and TRBJ2-1; no reliable D call. The CDR3 sequence is 13 residues long. Trimming shortened V by 0 bases and J by 6 bases, and 6 bases separated the two germline ends. Looked up from germline, CDR1 is LNHNV and CDR2 is YYDKDF (reference sequence).

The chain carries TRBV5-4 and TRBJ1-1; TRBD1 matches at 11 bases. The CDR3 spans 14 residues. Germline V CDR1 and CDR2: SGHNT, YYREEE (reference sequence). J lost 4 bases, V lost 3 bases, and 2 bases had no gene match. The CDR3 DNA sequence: TGTGCCAGCAGCTCGGACAGGGGGCTCACTGAAGCTTTCTTT. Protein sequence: CASSSDRGLTEAFF.